This TCR beta chain was captured in a study of cytomegalovirus exposure and HLA in healthy donors. Details on this clone: Its antigen is not known.

CDR3 length: 14 residues. CDR1 is SEHNR and CDR2 is FQNEAQ in the germline V gene (reference sequence). Trimming pared 4 bases from V and 9 bases from J, leaving 13 bases between. Study-wide results and caveats: In vitro confirmation showed three CMV-associated chains to be CMV antigen specific. It was found in a later analysis that first-cohort TCR clusters tended to co-occur in the roughly 120 validation repertoires. 150 or so TCR beta chains were listed as cytomegalovirus-associated. For cytomegalovirus status, the classifier reportedly gave diagnoses with high specificity and sensitivity.

Some clones are missing from TCRdb's copy, which holds only in-frame ones; the method was immunoSEQ multiplex PCR. Of about 350,000 clones listed, roughly 87% were seen once; the top ten hold approximately 1.1%. The clonotype originates from a young woman in good health and CMV-seropositive. Sequencing used PBMCs. The J gene is TRBJ1-6, the V gene TRBV7-9, with TRBD1 as a possible D gene (6 bases). In DNA, the CDR3 is TGTGCCAGCAGCTCGGGGGCCGGATTTTCACCCCTCCACTTT. Amino acids: CASSSGAGFSPLHF. The full variable domain, rest sourced from reference TRBV7-9 and TRBJ1-6, is DTGVSQNPRHKITKRGQNVTFRCDPISEHNRLYWYRQTLGQGPEFLTYFQNEAQLEKSRLLSDRFSAERPKGSFSTLEIQRTEQGDSAMYLCASSSGAGFSPLHFGNGTRLTVT.